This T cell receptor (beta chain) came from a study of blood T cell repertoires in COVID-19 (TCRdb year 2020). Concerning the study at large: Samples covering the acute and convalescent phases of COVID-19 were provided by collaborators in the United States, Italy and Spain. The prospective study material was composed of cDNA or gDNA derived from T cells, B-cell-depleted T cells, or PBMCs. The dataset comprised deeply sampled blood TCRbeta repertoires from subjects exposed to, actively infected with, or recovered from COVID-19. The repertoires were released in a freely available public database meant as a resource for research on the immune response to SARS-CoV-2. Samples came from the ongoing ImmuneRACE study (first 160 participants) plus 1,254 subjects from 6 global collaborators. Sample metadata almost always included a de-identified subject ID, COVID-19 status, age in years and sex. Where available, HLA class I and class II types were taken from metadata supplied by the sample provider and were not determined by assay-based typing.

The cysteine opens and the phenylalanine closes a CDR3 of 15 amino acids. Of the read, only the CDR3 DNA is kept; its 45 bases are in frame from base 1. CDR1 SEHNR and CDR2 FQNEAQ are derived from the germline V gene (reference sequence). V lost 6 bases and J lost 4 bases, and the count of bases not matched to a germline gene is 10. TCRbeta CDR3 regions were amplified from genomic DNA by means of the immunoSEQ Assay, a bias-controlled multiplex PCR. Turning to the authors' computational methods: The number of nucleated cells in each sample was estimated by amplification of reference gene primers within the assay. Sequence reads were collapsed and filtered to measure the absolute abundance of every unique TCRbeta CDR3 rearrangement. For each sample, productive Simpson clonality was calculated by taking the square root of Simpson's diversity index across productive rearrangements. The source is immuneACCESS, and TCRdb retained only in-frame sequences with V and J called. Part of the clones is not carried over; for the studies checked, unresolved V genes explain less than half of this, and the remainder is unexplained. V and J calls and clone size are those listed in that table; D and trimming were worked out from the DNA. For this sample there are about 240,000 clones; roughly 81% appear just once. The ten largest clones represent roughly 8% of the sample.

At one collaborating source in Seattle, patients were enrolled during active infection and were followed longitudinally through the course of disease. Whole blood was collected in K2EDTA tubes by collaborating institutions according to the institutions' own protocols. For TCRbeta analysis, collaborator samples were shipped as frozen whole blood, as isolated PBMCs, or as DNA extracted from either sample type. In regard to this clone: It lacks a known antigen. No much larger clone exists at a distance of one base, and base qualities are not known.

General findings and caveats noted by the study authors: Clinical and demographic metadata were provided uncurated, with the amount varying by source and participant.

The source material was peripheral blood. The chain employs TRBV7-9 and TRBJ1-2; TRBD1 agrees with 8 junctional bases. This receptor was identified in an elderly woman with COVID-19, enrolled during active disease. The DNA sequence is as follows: TGTGCCAGCAGAAGGACAGGGATAGGAGCCTATGGCTACACCTTC. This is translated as CASRRTGIGAYGYTF.